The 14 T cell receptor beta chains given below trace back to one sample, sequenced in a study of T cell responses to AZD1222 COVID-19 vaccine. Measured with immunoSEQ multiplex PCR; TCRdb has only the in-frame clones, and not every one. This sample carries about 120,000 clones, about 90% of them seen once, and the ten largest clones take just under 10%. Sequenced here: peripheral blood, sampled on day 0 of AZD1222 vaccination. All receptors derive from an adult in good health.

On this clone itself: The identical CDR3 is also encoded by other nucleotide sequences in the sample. The DNA for the CDR3 is TGCAGTGCTAGCGGGTACAATGAGCAGTTCTTC. This encodes CSASGYNEQFF. This sequence joins TRBV20-1 and TRBJ2-1; D remains unclear. V shed 3 bases and J shed 4 bases, with 4 bases lying between them. The CDR3 extends over 11 amino acids. Germline assignment: CDR1 DFQATT and CDR2 SNEGSKA (reference sequence).

The CDR3 is CASGGRSYGYTF. For the CDR3, the DNA is TGTGCCAGTGGCGGGCGCAGCTATGGCTACACCTTC. The J gene is TRBJ1-2, the V gene TRBV2; no clear D. Germline CDR1 is SNHLY and CDR2 is FYNNEI. There are 12 residues in the CDR3. Trimming removed 9 bases at V and 4 bases at J, with 12 bases between. The whole variable domain, remainder taken from reference TRBV2 and TRBJ1-2, is EPEVTQTPSHQVTQMGQEVILRCVPISNHLYFYWYRQILGQKVEFLVSFYNNEISEKSEIFDDQFSVERPDGSNFTLKIRSTKLEDSAMYFCASGGRSYGYTFGSGTRLTVV.

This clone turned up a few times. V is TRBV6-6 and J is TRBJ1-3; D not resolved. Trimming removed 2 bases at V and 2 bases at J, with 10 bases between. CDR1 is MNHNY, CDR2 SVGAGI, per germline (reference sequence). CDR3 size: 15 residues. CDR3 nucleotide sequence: TGTGCCAGCAGTTACCCGCTCGAAGCTGGAAACACCATATATTTT. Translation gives CASSYPLEAGNTIYF.

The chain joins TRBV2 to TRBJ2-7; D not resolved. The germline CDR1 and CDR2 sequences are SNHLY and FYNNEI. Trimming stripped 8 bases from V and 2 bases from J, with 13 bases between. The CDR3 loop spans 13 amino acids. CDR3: CASLREGPYEQYF. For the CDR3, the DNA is TGTGCCAGCCTCAGAGAAGGGCCCTACGAGCAGTACTTC.

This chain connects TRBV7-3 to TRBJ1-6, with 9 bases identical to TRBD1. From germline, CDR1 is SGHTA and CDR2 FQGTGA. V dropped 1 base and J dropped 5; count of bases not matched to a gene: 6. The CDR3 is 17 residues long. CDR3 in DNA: TGTGCCAGCAGCTTAAGGGACAGGGAACTCAATAATTCACCCCTCCACTTT. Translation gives CASSLRDRELNNSPLHF.

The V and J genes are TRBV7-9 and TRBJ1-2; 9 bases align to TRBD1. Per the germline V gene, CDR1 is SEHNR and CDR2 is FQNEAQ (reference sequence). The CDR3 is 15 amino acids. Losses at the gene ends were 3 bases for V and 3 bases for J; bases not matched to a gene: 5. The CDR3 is CASSFGDRGDYGYTF. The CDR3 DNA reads TGTGCCAGCAGCTTTGGTGACAGGGGGGACTATGGCTACACCTTC.

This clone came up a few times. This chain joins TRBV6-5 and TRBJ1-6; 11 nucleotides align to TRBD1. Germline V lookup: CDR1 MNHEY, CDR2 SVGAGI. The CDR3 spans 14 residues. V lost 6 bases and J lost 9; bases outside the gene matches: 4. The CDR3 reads CASRLGQGGSPLHF. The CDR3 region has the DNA TGTGCCAGCAGGCTGGGACAGGGGGGTTCACCCCTCCACTTT.

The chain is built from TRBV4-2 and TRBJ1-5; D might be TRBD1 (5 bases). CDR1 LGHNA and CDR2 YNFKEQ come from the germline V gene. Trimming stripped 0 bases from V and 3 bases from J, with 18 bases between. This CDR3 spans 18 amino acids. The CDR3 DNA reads TGTGCCAGCAGCCAAGAAGGGTCCATGGGACCGCTCAATCAGCCCCAGCATTTT. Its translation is CASSQEGSMGPLNQPQHF.

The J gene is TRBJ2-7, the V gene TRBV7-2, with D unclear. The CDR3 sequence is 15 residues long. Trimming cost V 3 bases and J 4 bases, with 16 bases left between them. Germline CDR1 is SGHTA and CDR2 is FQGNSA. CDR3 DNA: TGTGCCAGCAGCTTGGGTGGGCGGAAAGAATACGAGCAGTACTTC. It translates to CASSLGGRKEYEQYF.

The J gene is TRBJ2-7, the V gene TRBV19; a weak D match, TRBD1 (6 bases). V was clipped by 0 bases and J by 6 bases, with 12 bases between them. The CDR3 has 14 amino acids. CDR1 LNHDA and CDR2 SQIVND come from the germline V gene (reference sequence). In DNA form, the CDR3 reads TGTGCCAGTAGTATAGACAGGGGAAGCGTCGAGCAGTACTTC. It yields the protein CASSIDRGSVEQYF.

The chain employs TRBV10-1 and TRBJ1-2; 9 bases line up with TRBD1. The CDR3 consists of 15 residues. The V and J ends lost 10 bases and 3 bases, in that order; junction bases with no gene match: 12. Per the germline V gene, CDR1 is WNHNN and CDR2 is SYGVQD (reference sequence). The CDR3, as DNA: TGCGCCAACCACCGCCCAGACAGGGGGGACTATGGCTACACCTTC. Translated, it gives CANHRPDRGDYGYTF.

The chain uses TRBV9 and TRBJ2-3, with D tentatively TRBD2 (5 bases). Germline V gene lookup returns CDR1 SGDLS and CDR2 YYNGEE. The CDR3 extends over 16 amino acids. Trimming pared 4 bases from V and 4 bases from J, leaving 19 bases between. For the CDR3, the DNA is TGTGCCAGCAGCTCCCGGAGAGGGAATCAGGCAGATACGCAGTATTTT. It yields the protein CASSSRRGNQADTQYF.

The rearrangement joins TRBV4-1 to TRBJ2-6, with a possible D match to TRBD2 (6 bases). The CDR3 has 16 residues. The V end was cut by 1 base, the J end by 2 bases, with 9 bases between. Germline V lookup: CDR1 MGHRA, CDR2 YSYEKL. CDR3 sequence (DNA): TGCGCCAGCAGCCAAGGCCCGGGGGCTGGGGCCAACGTCCTGACTTTC. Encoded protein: CASSQGPGAGANVLTF.

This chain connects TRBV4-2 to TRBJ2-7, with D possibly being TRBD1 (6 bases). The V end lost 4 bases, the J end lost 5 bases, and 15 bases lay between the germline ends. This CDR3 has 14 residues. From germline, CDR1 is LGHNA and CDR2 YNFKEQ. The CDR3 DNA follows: TGTGCCAGCAGCCTAGGGGGACCCCGGGACGAGCAGTACTTC. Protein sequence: CASSLGGPRDEQYF.